This T cell receptor (beta chain) appears in the sequencing data of a study of chemoradiotherapy in HPV16-positive cancers. Study results and limitations: Candidate HPV-specific clones and E7-related TCR motifs grew in tumor during treatment. For HPV16-positive patients, expanding HPV-responsive T cells associated with longer recurrence-free survival.

The CDR3 is 11 residues long. Germline V gives CDR1 LNHDA, CDR2 SQIVND (reference sequence). V lost 8 bases to trimming and J lost 5 bases, with 8 bases between them. Over chemoradiotherapy, repertoires were sampled more than once. Repertoires were generated with immunoSEQ multiplex PCR, while TCRdb's copy carries only in-frame clones and drops some. The data show 4,500 to 5,000 clones, 91% seen once. This clone was seen just once. Its antigen is still unknown. V and J are TRBV19 and TRBJ2-3; D gene unclear. The sample consisted of tumor tissue, taken from a patient who underwent chemoradiotherapy. The clonotype comes from a human donor with HPV-associated anogenital cancer. The CDR3 protein is CASRRLDTQYF. The CDR3 DNA follows: TGTGCCAGTCGGAGATTAGATACGCAGTATTTT.